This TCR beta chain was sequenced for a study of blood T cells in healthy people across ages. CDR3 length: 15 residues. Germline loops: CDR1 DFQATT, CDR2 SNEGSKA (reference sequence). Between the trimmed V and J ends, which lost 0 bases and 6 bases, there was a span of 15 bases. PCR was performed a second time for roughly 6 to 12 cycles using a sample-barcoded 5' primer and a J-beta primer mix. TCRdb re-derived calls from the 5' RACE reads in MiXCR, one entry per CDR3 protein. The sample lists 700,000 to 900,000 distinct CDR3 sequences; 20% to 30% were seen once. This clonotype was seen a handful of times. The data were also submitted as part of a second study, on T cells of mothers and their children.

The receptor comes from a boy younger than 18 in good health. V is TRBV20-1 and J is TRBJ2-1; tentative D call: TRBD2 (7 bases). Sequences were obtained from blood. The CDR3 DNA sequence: TGCAGTGCTAGAGATCTGGGGGGGCACGGCAATGAGCAGTTCTTC. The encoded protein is CSARDLGGHGNEQFF.